This is a list of T cell receptor beta chains from one sample in a study of long-term antiretroviral therapy in people with HIV. Clones were read by immunoSEQ multiplex PCR, and TCRdb kept only the in-frame ones, dropping some. This sample has roughly 12,000 clones, with 82% found just once. The starting material was unsorted PBMCs, obtained 1.2 years after starting antiretroviral therapy. Receptors were obtained from a man aged 35-49 years with HIV. The CDR3 runs from the conserved cysteine through the conserved F or W. The D gene is left open where the match is weak. Not all rows give a size; the values are once, few, many and, for expanded clones, a class.

J gene: TRBJ2-4
D gene: TRBD1
V gene: TRBV5-4
clone size: once
CDR3 DNA: TGTGCCATCGGACAGGGGGCGACCAAAAACATTCAGTACTTC
CDR3 protein: CAIGQGATKNIQYF

J gene: TRBJ2-7
D gene: TRBD2
V gene: TRBV7-2
clone size: NA
CDR3 DNA: TGTGCCAGCAGCCTCCTAGCGGGGGCCATCTACGAGCAGTACTTC
CDR3 protein: CASSLLAGAIYEQYF

J gene: TRBJ1-2
D gene: NA
V gene: TRBV11-2
clone size: NA
CDR3 DNA: TGTGCCAGCAGCTTATCCGGGACCCCTCGCAATGGCTACACCTTC
CDR3 protein: CASSLSGTPRNGYTF

J gene: TRBJ1-6
D gene: TRBD1
V gene: TRBV18
clone size: NA
CDR3 DNA: TGTGCCAGCTCACCACAGAGAGGGGGCACTAATTCACCCCTCCACTTT
CDR3 protein: CASSPQRGGTNSPLHF

J gene: TRBJ1-1
D gene: NA
V gene: TRBV18
clone size: NA
CDR3 DNA: TGTGCCAGCTCACCTATCGCAACTGAAGCTTTCTTT
CDR3 protein: CASSPIATEAFF

J gene: TRBJ1-6
D gene: NA
V gene: TRBV5-5
clone size: NA
CDR3 DNA: TGTGCCAGCAGCTTCGGGCAGTATAATTCACCCCTCCACTTT
CDR3 protein: CASSFGQYNSPLHF

J gene: TRBJ1-1
D gene: TRBD1
V gene: TRBV29-1
clone size: NA
CDR3 DNA: TGCAGCGTTGACATGGGACAGGGGAACACTGAAGCTTTCTTT
CDR3 protein: CSVDMGQGNTEAFF

J gene: TRBJ2-3
D gene: NA
V gene: TRBV10-3
clone size: once
CDR3 DNA: TGTGCCATCAGTGAGGAAGGGGACACAGATACGCAGTATTTT
CDR3 protein: CAISEEGDTDTQYF

J gene: TRBJ2-7
D gene: TRBD1
V gene: TRBV10-1
clone size: NA
CDR3 DNA: TGCGCCAGCACTACATGGGACAGGCTGAGCTCCTACGAGCAGTACTTC
CDR3 protein: CASTTWDRLSSYEQYF

J gene: TRBJ2-3
D gene: NA
V gene: TRBV10-3
clone size: few
CDR3 DNA: TGTGCCATCAGTGAGTCGGGGACAGATACGCAGTATTTT
CDR3 protein: CAISESGTDTQYF

J gene: TRBJ1-2
D gene: NA
V gene: TRBV27
clone size: NA
CDR3 DNA: TGTGCCAGCAGTTTATTAACTGGGAGTGGCTACACCTTC
CDR3 protein: CASSLLTGSGYTF

J gene: TRBJ1-1
D gene: TRBD1
V gene: TRBV4-3
clone size: NA
CDR3 DNA: TGCGCCAGCAGCCAAGGGACAGGGGGCGTCACTGAAGCTTTCTTT
CDR3 protein: CASSQGTGGVTEAFF

J gene: TRBJ1-6
D gene: TRBD1
V gene: TRBV18
clone size: NA
CDR3 DNA: TGTGCCAGCTCACCAAGGACAGGGGTTAGTTCACCCCTCCACTTT
CDR3 protein: CASSPRTGVSSPLHF

J gene: TRBJ1-1
D gene: NA
V gene: TRBV5-1
clone size: medium-sized
CDR3 DNA: TGCGCCAGCAGCTTTAACAGCGGCACTGAAGCTTTCTTT
CDR3 protein: CASSFNSGTEAFF

J gene: TRBJ2-5
D gene: NA
V gene: TRBV7-9
clone size: NA
CDR3 DNA: TGTGCCAGCAGCTTAGGGGTCGCCCAAGAGACCCAGTACTTC
CDR3 protein: CASSLGVAQETQYF

J gene: TRBJ1-1
D gene: TRBD1
V gene: TRBV5-1
clone size: NA
CDR3 DNA: TGCGCCAGCGGGGGGACAGGGAACACTGAAGCTTTCTTT
CDR3 protein: CASGGTGNTEAFF

J gene: TRBJ1-1
D gene: NA
V gene: TRBV9
clone size: NA
CDR3 DNA: TGTGCCAGCAGCGTAGATGGGGATAGCACTGAAGCTTTCTTT
CDR3 protein: CASSVDGDSTEAFF

J gene: TRBJ2-1
D gene: TRBD1
V gene: TRBV4-3
clone size: NA
CDR3 DNA: TGCGCCAGCAGCCAAGGACAGGGCTCCTACAATGAGCAGTTCTTC
CDR3 protein: CASSQGQGSYNEQFF

J gene: TRBJ1-3
D gene: TRBD1
V gene: TRBV7-6
clone size: few
CDR3 DNA: TGTGCCAGCAGCTTAGGGACAGGGTTGGAAAACACCATATATTTT
CDR3 protein: CASSLGTGLENTIYF

J gene: TRBJ1-5
D gene: NA
V gene: TRBV10-2
clone size: NA
CDR3 DNA: TGCGCCAGCAGTGAGTCGAACAGCCTCAATCAGCCCCAGCATTTT
CDR3 protein: CASSESNSLNQPQHF

J gene: TRBJ2-4
D gene: NA
V gene: TRBV7-3
clone size: NA
CDR3 DNA: TGTGCCAGCAGCCCAGGGGTGGCCAAAAACATTCAGTACTTC
CDR3 protein: CASSPGVAKNIQYF

J gene: TRBJ2-7
D gene: NA
V gene: TRBV7-3
clone size: once
CDR3 DNA: TGTGCCAGCAGCTTAGCGGCAGGTGCGTACGAGCAGTACTTC
CDR3 protein: CASSLAAGAYEQYF

J gene: TRBJ2-2
D gene: NA
V gene: TRBV5-4
clone size: NA
CDR3 DNA: TGTGCCAGCAGCTTGGAACGCACCGGGGAGCTGTTTTTT
CDR3 protein: CASSLERTGELFF

J gene: TRBJ1-6
D gene: NA
V gene: TRBV9
clone size: few
CDR3 DNA: TGTGCCAGCAGCGGACAGCTAGATTCACCCCTCCACTTT
CDR3 protein: CASSGQLDSPLHF

J gene: TRBJ1-5
D gene: TRBD1
V gene: TRBV5-6
clone size: NA
CDR3 DNA: TGTGCCAGCAGCTTGGGGGACAGGCGTCGGAATAGCAATCAGCCCCAGCATTTT
CDR3 protein: CASSLGDRRRNSNQPQHF

J gene: TRBJ1-1
D gene: TRBD1
V gene: TRBV7-2
clone size: NA
CDR3 DNA: TGTGCCAGCAGTTTCCAACAGGGGGCTGGGACTGAAGCTTTCTTT
CDR3 protein: CASSFQQGAGTEAFF

J gene: TRBJ1-2
D gene: NA
V gene: TRBV4-1
clone size: few
CDR3 DNA: TGCGCCAGCAGCCAAGGGGGGACCCATCCCGACTATGGCTACACCTTC
CDR3 protein: CASSQGGTHPDYGYTF

J gene: TRBJ2-3
D gene: TRBD1
V gene: TRBV11-3
clone size: NA
CDR3 DNA: TGTGCCAGCAGCTTGGGACAGGGCACAGATACGCAGTATTTT
CDR3 protein: CASSLGQGTDTQYF

J gene: TRBJ2-5
D gene: NA
V gene: TRBV4-1
clone size: NA
CDR3 DNA: TGCGCCAGCAGCCAAGATTCGTCGGCGGTCCAAGAGACCCAGTACTTC
CDR3 protein: CASSQDSSAVQETQYF

J gene: TRBJ1-2
D gene: NA
V gene: TRBV5-1
clone size: medium-sized
CDR3 DNA: TGCGCCAGCAGGGACCTTGATGGCTACACCTTC
CDR3 protein: CASRDLDGYTF

J gene: TRBJ2-1
D gene: TRBD2
V gene: TRBV7-2
clone size: NA
CDR3 DNA: TGTGCCAGCAGCATCCCTTCGGGGGGGAGCTCCTACAATGAGCAGTTCTTC
CDR3 protein: CASSIPSGGSSYNEQFF

J gene: TRBJ1-2
D gene: NA
V gene: TRBV4-1
clone size: NA
CDR3 DNA: TGCGCCAGCAGCCAACAGACGGGATCTAACTATGGCTACACCTTC
CDR3 protein: CASSQQTGSNYGYTF

J gene: TRBJ1-6
D gene: NA
V gene: TRBV5-6
clone size: medium-sized
CDR3 DNA: TGTGCCAGCAGCTTGGTACAGGGCCTCCGACCCCTCCACTTT
CDR3 protein: CASSLVQGLRPLHF

J gene: TRBJ2-7
D gene: TRBD2
V gene: TRBV10-1
clone size: NA
CDR3 DNA: TGCGCCAGCAGTTCTCTAGCGGGGGGCACAGCGGAAGAGCAGTACTTC
CDR3 protein: CASSSLAGGTAEEQYF

J gene: TRBJ2-7
D gene: NA
V gene: TRBV4-1
clone size: NA
CDR3 DNA: TGCGCCAGCAGCCCCAGGATTACCTCCTACGAGCAGTACTTC
CDR3 protein: CASSPRITSYEQYF

J gene: TRBJ1-2
D gene: TRBD1
V gene: TRBV5-1
clone size: NA
CDR3 DNA: TGCGCCAGCAGCCCTGACAGGGGAAATAACGGCTACACCTTC
CDR3 protein: CASSPDRGNNGYTF

J gene: TRBJ2-7
D gene: NA
V gene: TRBV9
clone size: NA
CDR3 DNA: TGTGCCAGCAGCGTAGAAGCAGGGACCTACGAGCAGTACTTC
CDR3 protein: CASSVEAGTYEQYF

J gene: TRBJ2-6
D gene: NA
V gene: TRBV5-1
clone size: once
CDR3 DNA: TGCGCCAGCAGCTTGGAGCCGACGGGAGCTACCTCTGGGGCCAACGTCCTGACTTTC
CDR3 protein: CASSLEPTGATSGANVLTF

J gene: TRBJ2-7
D gene: TRBD1
V gene: TRBV5-1
clone size: NA
CDR3 DNA: TGCGCCAGCAGCTCCATTTATGAGACAGGGGACTACGAGCAGTACTTC
CDR3 protein: CASSSIYETGDYEQYF

J gene: TRBJ2-7
D gene: NA
V gene: TRBV6-1
clone size: NA
CDR3 DNA: TGTGCCAGCAGTCGAGACGGTTACGAGCAGTACTTC
CDR3 protein: CASSRDGYEQYF

J gene: TRBJ2-3
D gene: NA
V gene: TRBV10-3
clone size: NA
CDR3 DNA: TGTGCCATCAGTGAGGGAAGGGACCCCACAGATACGCAGTATTTT
CDR3 protein: CAISEGRDPTDTQYF

J gene: TRBJ1-2
D gene: NA
V gene: TRBV10-3
clone size: NA
CDR3 DNA: TGTGCCATCAGTGACGGGGTTGGGGTTGGCTACACCTTC
CDR3 protein: CAISDGVGVGYTF

J gene: TRBJ1-1
D gene: NA
V gene: TRBV2
clone size: NA
CDR3 DNA: TGTGCCAGCAGTGATCGGGGGACCACTGAAGCTTTCTTT
CDR3 protein: CASSDRGTTEAFF